The clone carrying this T cell receptor beta chain occurred once. Its antigen is unknown. This specimen comes from a study of cytomegalovirus exposure and HLA in healthy donors. Findings of the study overall: As a later analysis revealed, the rate of TCR association differed by HLA locus, with DRB1 most and HLA-C fewest. TCR beta V- and J-gene trimming was later associated with a missense DCLRE1C variant. Earlier results showed most TCR beta V segments being productive about 87% or about 30% of the time.

PCR involved 60 Vbeta and 13 Jbeta primers. Repertoires were generated with immunoSEQ multiplex PCR, while TCRdb's copy carries only in-frame clones and drops some. The table lists more than 85,000 clones, approximately 72% of them singletons. The TCR originated in a man aged 25 to 45 in good health and CMV-seropositive. The sequencing input was PBMCs.

DNA for the CDR3: TGTGCCAGCAGCTTCCCGAGGTCCTCCTACAATGAGCAGTTCTTC. Residues: CASSFPRSSYNEQFF. V usage is TRBV5-4 and J usage is TRBJ2-1, with no clear D. Trimming took off 2 bases at V and 0 bases at J, with 9 bases between the two ends. The CDR3 contains 15 residues. Germline CDR1 and CDR2: SGHNT and YYREEE (reference sequence).